Detailed here is one TCR beta chain. What it recognizes is unknown. The sample belongs to a study of shared clonotypes between healthy human individuals. Germline loops: CDR1 SGHVS, CDR2 FQNEAQ. This CDR3 region has 14 residues. Those who donated, Caucasian adults without exception, all lived in Nashville, Tennessee. Findings and caveats of the study: On the whole, naive subsets had larger estimated richness than memory subsets had. The researchers took only blood, and tissue repertoires probably look different.

The repertoire was sequenced with immunoSEQ multiplex PCR; TCRdb's copy has only in-frame clones and lacks some. The table shows about 520,000 clones, with 90% to 96% occurring only once. The source is a woman in her twenties or thirties in good health. The chain links TRBV7-8 to TRBJ2-5; maybe TRBD1 (5 bases). The J call is uncertain, as TRBJ2-7 better fits the DNA end. Specimen: naive CD4+ T cells sorted from blood. The subset denotes: CD45RA+ positively selected. Here the CDR3 DNA reads TGTGCCAGCAGCAGGGGCAGGTTATCCTACGAGCAGTACTTC. Translation: CASSRGRLSYEQYF.